The 9 T cell receptor beta chains given below trace back to one sample, sequenced in a study of T cells in Graves' hyperthyroidism and ophthalmopathy. RNA transcripts were the template for amplifying TCR beta CDR3 regions. HTBI primers were used for first-round RT-PCR of the TCR CDR3. TCRdb ran MiXCR on the multiplex PCR reads and lists one entry per CDR3 protein. In the table there are under 800,000 distinct CDR3 sequences, 12% to 15% of which are singletons. Material for sequencing was blood. The receptor set was obtained from a woman in her late teens or twenties with Graves' hyperthyroidism.

This clonotype was counted at least ten times. The V call is TRBV7-3, the J call TRBJ2-1; a possible D gene is TRBD2 (6 bases). The germline V gene has CDR1 SGHTA and CDR2 FQGTGA. The CDR3 is 15 amino acids. V was cut by 4 bases and J by 7 bases, with 17 bases left in between. The CDR3 DNA reads TGTGCCAGCAGCTCGGACCGGGGGTCGGGTAATGAGCAGTTCTTC. The encoded protein is CASSSDRGSGNEQFF.

There are many counts of this clonotype. This rearrangement joins TRBV3-1 to TRBJ2-3; 8 nucleotides match TRBD1. CDR1 is LGHDT and CDR2 is YNNKEL in the germline V gene (reference sequence). The CDR3 runs 16 residues. Germline trimming cut 4 bases from V and 4 bases from J; bases unmatched to any gene: 10. The CDR3 DNA sequence: TGTGCCAGCAGCCTAGAATGGACAGGGCTGGCAGATACGCAGTATTTT. Translated: CASSLEWTGLADTQYF.

This clonotype showed up many times. CDR3 in amino acids: CSARPPRTISYNEQFF. CDR3 bases: TGCAGTGCTAGACCACCTCGGACAATCTCCTACAATGAGCAGTTCTTC. The V call is TRBV20-1, the J call TRBJ2-1; D is perhaps TRBD1 (5 bases). This CDR3 comprises 16 residues. V dropped 2 bases and J dropped 0 bases, with 14 bases sitting between them. Germline V gene sequence: CDR1 DFQATT, CDR2 SNEGSKA (reference sequence).

This clonotype was found many times. The V gene is TRBV12-3 or TRBV12-4, the J gene TRBJ2-1, with D tentatively TRBD2 (7 bases). The CDR3 has 16 residues. Trimming took off 3 bases at V and 4 bases at J, with 16 bases between the two ends. DNA for the CDR3: TGTGCCAGCAGTTTTGGGGGCCTAGCGGTGTACAATGAGCAGTTCTTC. Translating gives CASSFGGLAVYNEQFF.

This sequence joins TRBV4-2 and TRBJ2-5; D might be TRBD1 or TRBD2, each matching 7 bases. Deletions cut 0 bases from V and 4 bases from J, with 12 bases between. The length of the CDR3 is 15 residues. CDR1 is LGHNA and CDR2 is YNFKEQ in the germline V gene. CDR3 in amino acids: CASSQEVRGGETQYF. CDR3 in DNA: TGTGCCAGCAGCCAAGAAGTCAGGGGGGGAGAGACCCAGTACTTC.

The chain combines TRBV12-3 or TRBV12-4 with TRBJ2-2, with a possible D match to TRBD2 (6 bases). Trimming cost V 6 bases and J 0 bases, with 14 bases left between them. The CDR3 spans 16 residues. CDR3 sequence (DNA): TGTGCCAGCAGAGCGTCTAGCGCATCGAACACCGGGGAGCTGTTTTTT. It yields the protein CASRASSASNTGELFF.

This clonotype was observed many times. J is TRBJ2-7 and V is TRBV25-1, with TRBD2 matching 10 bases. J was trimmed by 4 bases and V by 2 bases; bases with no gene match: 20. From germline, CDR1 is MGHDK and CDR2 SYGVNS. This CDR3 is 20 amino acids long. The CDR3 coding sequence is TGTGCCAGCAGTGAAGAGAATTACGGGCTAGCGGGAGTACCCCAATACGAGCAGTACTTC. Its translation is CASSEENYGLAGVPQYEQYF.

The rearrangement uses TRBV6-5 and TRBJ2-7; maybe TRBD1 (5 bases). The length of the CDR3 is 13 residues. The V and J ends lost 0 bases and 4 bases respectively, with 7 bases between them. Germline V lookup: CDR1 MNHEY, CDR2 SVGAGI. The chain's CDR3 is CASSYSTEYEQYF. The DNA for the CDR3 is TGTGCCAGCAGTTACTCGACAGAATACGAGCAGTACTTC.

This clonotype was seen a few times. The V gene is TRBV5-6, the J gene TRBJ1-6; D not resolved. The CDR3 covers 13 residues. V dropped 0 bases and J dropped 7 bases, with 5 bases sitting between them. CDR1 SGHDT and CDR2 YYEEEE come from the germline V gene. CDR3 coding DNA: TGTGCCAGCAGCTTGGGGCAGAATTCACCCCTCCACTTT. Its protein product is CASSLGQNSPLHF.